This is a list of T cell receptor beta chains from one sample in a study of OX40 agonist ivuxolimab in advanced cancers. Produced via immunoSEQ multiplex PCR; TCRdb's table is partial and in-frame only. Of about 46,000 clones listed, around 92% are singletons. Sequences were derived from CD4+ or CD8+ T cells sorted from blood, sampled in a trial of the OX40 agonist ivuxolimab. The source is an adult with an advanced solid tumor such as melanoma, head and neck, liver or kidney cancer. Each CDR3 is given with its conserved first and last residue. D genes are given only for firm matches. Expanded clones are given a class, and other clones once, few, many or no size at all.

>NA|NA|15|TRBV5-1|TRBJ2-3
CASSLFSLSTDTQYF
TGCGCCAGCAGCTTGTTTTCTTTGAGCACAGATACGCAGTATTTT
>NA|NA|14|TRBV30|TRBJ1-4
CAWSARRTNEKLFF
TGTGCCTGGTCAGCAAGGCGGACTAATGAAAAACTGTTTTTT
>TRBD1|NA|15|TRBV7-6|TRBJ1-2
CASSLGQGGAYGYTF
TGTGCCAGCAGCTTGGGACAGGGAGGAGCGTATGGCTACACCTTC
>TRBD1|once|14|TRBV18|TRBJ2-7
CASSPGTGAYEQYF
TGTGCCAGCTCACCAGGGACAGGAGCCTACGAGCAGTACTTC
>NA|once|13|TRBV27|TRBJ1-1
CASRGSDLAEAFF
TGTGCCAGCAGGGGGTCCGACCTTGCTGAAGCTTTCTTT
>NA|NA|13|TRBV29-1|TRBJ2-7
CSVEDGILYEQYF
TGCAGCGTTGAAGATGGGATCCTCTACGAGCAGTACTTC
>NA|NA|14|TRBV2|TRBJ1-2
CASRGRTANYGYTF
TGTGCCAGCAGGGGAAGGACAGCTAACTATGGCTACACCTTC
>TRBD1|NA|14|TRBV13|TRBJ1-6
CASSSQGNNSPLHF
TGTGCCAGCAGCTCACAGGGGAATAATTCACCCCTCCACTTT
>TRBD2|NA|16|TRBV4-1|TRBJ2-7
CASSQDVLAGAGEQYF
TGCGCCAGCAGCCAAGACGTGCTAGCGGGAGCTGGCGAGCAGTACTTC
>NA|once|13|TRBV27|TRBJ2-5
CASSSDMRETQYF
TGTGCCAGCAGTTCGGACATGCGGGAGACCCAGTACTTC
>TRBD1|NA|13|TRBV6-6|TRBJ1-2
CASSPDRVYGYTF
TGTGCCAGCAGTCCTGACAGGGTCTATGGCTACACCTTC
>TRBD1|NA|12|TRBV6-1|TRBJ2-7
CASSNRGLEQYF
TGTGCCAGCAGCAACAGGGGGCTCGAGCAGTACTTC
>NA|NA|14|TRBV9|TRBJ2-2
CASSVEQGPGELFF
TGTGCCAGCAGCGTAGAGCAGGGCCCCGGGGAGCTGTTTTTT
>TRBD1|NA|14|TRBV15|TRBJ1-2
CATSSRGRGDGYTF
TGTGCCACCAGCAGCAGGGGGCGCGGAGATGGCTACACCTTC
>TRBD2|NA|17|TRBV7-3|TRBJ2-3
CASSLLHGLAGSDTQYF
TGTGCCAGCAGCCTCCTTCACGGGCTAGCGGGATCAGATACGCAGTATTTT
>TRBD2|NA|15|TRBV5-7|TRBJ2-7
CASSPRWGGSYEQYF
TGTGCCAGCAGCCCGAGGTGGGGGGGCTCCTACGAGCAGTACTTC
>TRBD1|NA|13|TRBV29-1|TRBJ2-7
CSVGRGTGGEQYF
TGCAGCGTTGGAAGAGGGACAGGGGGCGAGCAGTACTTC
>TRBD1|NA|14|TRBV6-5|TRBJ2-2
CASSRQGFAGELFF
TGTGCCAGCAGTCGACAGGGGTTTGCCGGGGAGCTGTTTTTT
>NA|once|14|TRBV19|TRBJ2-7
CASSIGAGDYEQYF
TGTGCCAGTAGTATTGGGGCAGGGGACTACGAGCAGTACTTC
>NA|NA|14|TRBV4-3|TRBJ2-7
CASSQGTSSYEQYF
TGCGCCAGCAGCCAAGGGACATCTTCCTACGAGCAGTACTTC
>TRBD2|NA|16|TRBV9|TRBJ2-2
CASSTTSGSLTGELFF
TGTGCCAGCAGCACGACTAGCGGGAGTTTAACCGGGGAGCTGTTTTTT
>NA|NA|12|TRBV4-2|TRBJ1-1
CASSQGTLQAFF
TGTGCCAGCAGCCAAGGCACACTTCAAGCTTTCTTT
>NA|few|14|TRBV29-1|TRBJ2-7
CSVYLGSSTYEQYF
TGCAGCGTCTATCTAGGGTCCTCTACCTACGAGCAGTACTTC
>NA|once|16|TRBV9|TRBJ1-4
CASSVASGVPNEKLFF
TGTGCCAGCAGCGTAGCTTCAGGGGTGCCTAATGAAAAACTGTTTTTT
>NA|once|16|TRBV4-3|TRBJ2-7
CASSQDRGTASYEQYF
TGCGCCAGCAGCCAAGATCGCGGGACAGCGTCCTACGAGCAGTACTTC
>NA|NA|14|TRBV6-6|TRBJ2-3
CASSYVQASDTQYF
TGTGCCAGCAGTTACGTCCAGGCGTCTGATACGCAGTATTTT
>TRBD1|NA|15|TRBV11-2|TRBJ2-7
CASSPRGQGFYEQYF
TGTGCCAGCAGCCCCAGGGGACAGGGTTTCTACGAGCAGTACTTC
>NA|NA|13|TRBV9|TRBJ2-7
CASSVDPGYEQYF
TGTGCCAGCAGCGTAGATCCGGGCTACGAGCAGTACTTC
>TRBD2|NA|15|TRBV9|TRBJ2-7
CASSVATSGAYEQYF
TGTGCCAGCAGCGTAGCTACTAGCGGGGCTTACGAGCAGTACTTC
>NA|NA|16|TRBV4-3|TRBJ2-5
CASSQDTNFRGETQYF
TGCGCCAGCAGCCAAGATACAAACTTCCGCGGGGAGACCCAGTACTTC
>TRBD2|once|15|TRBV11-1|TRBJ2-1
CASSLLSGNVNEQFF
TGTGCCAGCAGCCTACTAAGCGGGAATGTCAATGAGCAGTTCTTC